This record looks at one TCR beta chain sequence and its context. No cognate antigen has been identified for it. Base qualities are missing; no much larger clone stands one base away. V has 3 bases trimmed and J has 4 bases trimmed; junction bases matching no gene number 8. Looking up the germline V gene yields CDR1 SGHAT and CDR2 FQNNGV. The CDR3 runs 16 residues from the cysteine to the phenylalanine. The entry retains the CDR3 DNA only, 48 bases that are in frame from base 1. In total, about 650 healthy bone marrow donors made up the cohort. At the time of sampling, all cohort members were nominally healthy, though unrecorded immune exposures were likely present. The donor tested CMV seronegative, placing the donor among the 350 to 400 seronegative members of the cohort. Every donor gave a peripheral blood sample, and the peripheral blood mononuclear cells from that sample were used for TCR beta sequencing. The Qiagen DNeasy Blood Extraction Kit was used to extract genomic DNA from the blood cell samples.

To prepare the library, the immunoSEQ multiplex PCR assay was applied. For the multiplex PCR, a mixture combining 60 forward primers for TCR Vbeta segments and 13 reverse primers for TCR Jbeta segments was used. Amplification of the CDR3 region of rearranged TCR beta genes was performed with a multiplex PCR assay on genomic DNA. On the Illumina HiSeq System, the amplified TCR beta libraries were sequenced as 87-base-pair reads. On the study's bioinformatics: A later analysis tallied around 82 million unique TCR beta chains across the 640 or so repertoires, and some 10 million of those chains were shared by two or more donors. Raw reads were error-corrected and collapsed into unique sequences by a nearest-neighbor algorithm in which closely related sequences were merged to remove PCR and sequencing errors. CDR3 sequences were aligned to IMGT reference sequences to assign V, D and J gene segments. Each retained sequence needed at least a six-nucleotide match to both a V gene segment and a J gene segment. Rearrangements were classified as productive when the CDR3 lacked stop codons and remained in frame with V and J, and all other rearrangements were classified as non-productive. Following IMGT convention, CDR3 was defined as the stretch from the second conserved V-encoded cysteine to the conserved J-encoded phenylalanine. The earlier analysis of about 610 of the donors excluded any sequence lacking an unambiguous match to a single V gene segment. An earlier analysis of a few hundred of the donors called V segments functional above 56.7% productive rearrangements and segregating when the between-donor standard deviation exceeded 5%. To diagnose cytomegalovirus status from the catalog of TCR beta chain sequences, a statistical classification framework was built. In a later analysis, V and J genes were assigned by comparing TCR nucleotide sequences against IMGT/GENE-DB human TR gene sequences. The TCRdist pipeline was used in a later analysis to assign CDR3 sequences and most-parsimonious VDJ recombination scenarios. In a later analysis, each TCR beta chain was defined by its CDR3 amino acid sequence together with its V-gene family, and reads lacking a unique V-gene family were excluded. In a later analysis, around 600 highly shared, low-generation-probability nucleotide sequences were removed to address suspected cross-contamination and a sequencing artifact. For each public chain, a later analysis derived a clonal expansion index from normalized ranks of inferred template counts within each repertoire. A later analysis computed generation probabilities with a VDJ recombination model fitted to out-of-frame rearrangements, and checked the results against IGoR. A later analysis scored TCR-TCR, TCR-HLA and TCR-CMV co-occurrence with hypergeometric tests, applying a repertoire-size bias correction to TCR pairs. In a later analysis, false discovery rates were estimated by permuting HLA or CMV assignments 20 times. In a later analysis, co-occurring TCRs were grouped with DBSCAN, and TCRdist sequence similarity was added when clustering was performed within HLA-allele-positive subsets. Repertoires with fewer than 30,000 or more than 120,000 public chains, plus five repertoires with anomalous nucleotide sharing, were excluded from co-occurrence clustering. The clones in this table, taken by TCRdb from immuneACCESS, are in-frame only. Not every clone is retained; where verified, under half of the shortfall comes from an unresolved V gene, and the cause of the rest is unknown. The DNA gave D and trimming, while V, J and clone size come from that table. The sample data list tens of thousands of clones, and just over 75% of these were observed just once. The top ten clonotypes cover less than 7.5% of the sample.

The data are from a study of cytomegalovirus exposure and HLA in healthy donors (TCRdb year 2017). Regarding the complete study: An earlier analysis of several hundred of the donors reported over 250 Gb of sequence data and around 110 million unique TCR beta sequences obtained from some 170 million T cells. An early release that covered more than 550 HLA-typed donors contained about 300 gigabases of sequencing data and roughly 84 million unique TCR sequences. Of the roughly 400 genotyped donors, 81% were placed in the genetic ancestry cluster associated with self-reported Caucasian donors. The study was designed to test whether signatures of past pathogen exposure could be identified by cataloging public T cell receptors. The study profiled the T cell repertoires of under 700 subjects by immunosequencing and related them to cytomegalovirus serostatus. In addition to the first cohort of 650 to 750 subjects, a separate validation cohort of around 110 different subjects was used. The study combined high-throughput TCR immunosequencing, statistical association of individual TCRs with disease status, and machine learning to predict cytomegalovirus infection status. To study patterns of TCR occurrence, a later analysis re-analyzed previously published TCR beta repertoires from 666 donors and added high-resolution HLA genotyping. Rather than using new phenotypic data, the later analysis identified candidate immune exposures from TCR beta sequences and from how often those sequences occurred across donors. In an earlier analysis of about 590 of the donors, high-throughput TCR beta sequencing was used to judge whether each TCR beta V gene segment behaved as functional or pseudogenic. Donor age, sex, ethnicity and CMV serostatus were collected together with the repertoire data. In a later genetic analysis, genome-wide SNP genotypes for about three fifths of the roughly 670 donors were used, and that subset was treated as a discovery cohort. Every repertoire in the discovery cohort had been generated on one and the same sequencing platform. Class I and class II HLA loci were covered by the typing at four-digit resolution. Typing coverage varied by locus: about 620-630 donors for A, B, C, DRB1 and DQB1; approximately 520 for DQA1; more than 600 for DPA1; around 490 for DPB1. Roughly 5 DR-DQ haplotypes were treated as single units for association and clustering because of strong linkage in the cohort. Among roughly 400 genotyped donors of the cohort, an average of approximately 220,000 unique TCR beta nucleotide sequences was sequenced per donor, of which 15% to 20% were non-productive.

The study at large found these results: While some public TCRs were present in many individuals, most TCR sequences turned up only very rarely across donors. The only immune exposure information available for the cohort was CMV serostatus. A later genetic analysis associated a missense DCLRE1C variant with V-gene and J-gene trimming of TCR beta chains, and an independent cohort replicated the association. Assigning TCR associations to individual alleles was difficult when HLA alleles, especially DR and DQ, strongly co-occurred. The earlier analysis of 587 of the donors excluded approximately 17 rarely observed V segments, including chromosome 9 orphons, because counts were too low. Only TCR beta chains were sequenced in this cohort, and the absence of alpha or paired-chain data limited detectable features. In a later analysis, TCR association rates were found to vary across HLA loci, with the most associated TCRs seen for DRB1 alleles and the fewest for HLA-C alleles. Cytomegalovirus status was reported to be diagnosed by the classifier with high specificity and sensitivity in both the original and validation cohorts. Correlated functional status among segregating V segments might be attributable to linkage disequilibrium, but an unknown experimental factor could not be ruled out. A later genetic analysis reported fewer N-insertions in productive TCRs among donors in an Asian-associated ancestry cluster than the approximately 700-donor mean. In a later analysis, most CMV-associated TCR beta chains were found to appear HLA-restricted, with HLA associations seemingly driven largely by CMV exposure. A later analysis found that HLA-associated TCR beta chains were more clonally expanded and had lower generation probabilities than equally common non-associated chains. A further reported finding was that TCR beta sequences accurately predicted the HLA-A and HLA-B alleles for most subjects in the first cohort. An earlier analysis of approximately 590 of the donors showed that most TCR beta V segments appeared in productive rearrangements either about 87% or about 30% of the time, which broadly matched IMGT annotations. Sequencing depth was assumed to be roughly uniform across donors in the presence/absence analyses, though that assumption may not hold. A cluster of highly shared sequence variants was judged likely to be a technical artifact of the sequencing pipeline. The authors suggested that the approach could potentially be extended to other disease states and immunological phenotypes. A total of roughly 160 TCR beta chains were listed by the study as associated with cytomegalovirus. At a false discovery rate of 0.05, a later analysis linked roughly 17,000 TCR beta sequences to specific HLA alleles. Because HLA typing was unavailable for some donors at each locus, only the typed subset was used in association tests. Some IMGT-functional V segments, including TRBV6-2 and TRBV6-3, could not be told apart with the 87-base-pair reads, so those segments were excluded. A later analysis reported that several top co-occurrence clusters appeared linked to parvovirus B19, influenza, CMV and Epstein-Barr virus. In vitro tests confirmed that a few of the cytomegalovirus-associated TCR beta chains recognize cytomegalovirus antigens.

This clonotype was sampled from a man between 50 and 59 years old in good health and CMV-seronegative. The rearrangement joined TRBV11-2 to TRBJ2-4; 8 central bases correspond to TRBD1. The source material was PBMCs. The nucleotide sequence is TGTGCCAGCAGCTTCCATCGTAGGACAGGGAAAAACATTCAGTACTTC. Its protein reads: CASSFHRRTGKNIQYF.